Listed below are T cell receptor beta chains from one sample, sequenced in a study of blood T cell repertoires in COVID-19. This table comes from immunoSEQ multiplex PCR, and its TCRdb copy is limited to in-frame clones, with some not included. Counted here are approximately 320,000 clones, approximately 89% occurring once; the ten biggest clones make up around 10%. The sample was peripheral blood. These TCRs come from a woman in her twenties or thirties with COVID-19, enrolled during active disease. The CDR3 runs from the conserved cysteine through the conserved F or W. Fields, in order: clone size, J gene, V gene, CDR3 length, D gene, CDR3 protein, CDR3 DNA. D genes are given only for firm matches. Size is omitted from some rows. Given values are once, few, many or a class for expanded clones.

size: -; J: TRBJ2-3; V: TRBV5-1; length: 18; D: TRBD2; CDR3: CASSQLTSGGYVGDTQYF; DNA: TGCGCCAGCAGCCAATTGACTAGCGGGGGGTACGTTGGGGATACGCAGTATTTT
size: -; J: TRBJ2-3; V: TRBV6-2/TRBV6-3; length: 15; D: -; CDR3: CASSYDALEADTQYF; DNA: TGTGCCAGCAGTTACGACGCTCTCGAGGCAGATACGCAGTATTTT
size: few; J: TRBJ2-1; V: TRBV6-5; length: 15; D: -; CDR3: CASSFAGATYNEQFF; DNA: TGTGCCAGCAGCTTTGCGGGGGCAACCTACAATGAGCAGTTCTTC
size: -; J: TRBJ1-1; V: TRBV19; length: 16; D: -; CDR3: CASTLGEGRLNTEAFF; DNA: TGTGCCAGTACCCTGGGAGAGGGAAGGCTGAACACTGAAGCTTTCTTT
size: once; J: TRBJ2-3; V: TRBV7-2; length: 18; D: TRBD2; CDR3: CASSLVYGGGGSTDTQYF; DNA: TGTGCCAGCAGCTTAGTCTATGGCGGCGGGGGGTCCACAGATACGCAGTATTTT
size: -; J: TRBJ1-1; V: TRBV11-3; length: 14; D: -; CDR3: CASSPREGNTEAFF; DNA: TGTGCCAGCAGCCCGAGGGAGGGGAACACTGAAGCTTTCTTT
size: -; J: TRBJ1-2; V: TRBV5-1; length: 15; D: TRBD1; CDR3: CASSLQGADLGGYTF; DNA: TGCGCCAGCAGCTTACAGGGGGCGGACTTAGGAGGCTACACCTTC
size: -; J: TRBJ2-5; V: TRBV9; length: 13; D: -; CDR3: CASSVSGFETQYF; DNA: TGTGCCAGCAGCGTCTCGGGGTTCGAGACCCAGTACTTC
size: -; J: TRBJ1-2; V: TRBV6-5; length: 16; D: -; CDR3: CASSYVGGRASYGYTF; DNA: TGTGCCAGCAGTTACGTGGGGGGTAGGGCCTCTTATGGCTACACCTTC
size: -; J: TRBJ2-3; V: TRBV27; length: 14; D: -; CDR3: CASGGQRGTDTQYF; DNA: TGTGCCAGCGGGGGCCAACGAGGGACAGATACGCAGTATTTT
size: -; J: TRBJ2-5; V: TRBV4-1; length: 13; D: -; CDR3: CASSPGSQETQYF; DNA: TGCGCCAGCAGCCCGGGAAGTCAAGAGACCCAGTACTTC
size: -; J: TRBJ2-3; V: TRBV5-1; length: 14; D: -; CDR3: CASSLGAASDTQYF; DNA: TGCGCCAGCAGCTTGGGCGCTGCTTCAGATACGCAGTATTTT
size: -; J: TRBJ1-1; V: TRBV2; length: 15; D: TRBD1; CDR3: CASNPPGQGWAEAFF; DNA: TGTGCCAGCAACCCACCGGGACAGGGGTGGGCAGAAGCTTTCTTT
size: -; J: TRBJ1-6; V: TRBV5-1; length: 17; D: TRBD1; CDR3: CASSGTGGDIDNSPLHF; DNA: TGCGCCAGCAGCGGGACAGGTGGCGATATTGATAATTCACCCCTCCACTTT
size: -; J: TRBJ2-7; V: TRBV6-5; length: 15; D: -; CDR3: CASSYSFGRSYEQYF; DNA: TGTGCCAGCAGTTACTCTTTTGGCAGGTCCTACGAGCAGTACTTC
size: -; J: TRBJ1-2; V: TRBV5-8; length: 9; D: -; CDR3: CASPYGYTF; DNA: TGTGCCAGCCCGTATGGCTACACCTTC
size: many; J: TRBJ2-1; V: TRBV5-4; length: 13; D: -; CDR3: CASSLVSANEQFF; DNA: TGTGCCAGCAGCTTGGTTAGTGCCAATGAGCAGTTCTTC
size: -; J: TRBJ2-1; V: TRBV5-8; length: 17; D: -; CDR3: CASSLRHSRVVVNEQFF; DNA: TGTGCCAGCAGCTTGCGACATAGCAGGGTCGTTGTCAATGAGCAGTTCTTC
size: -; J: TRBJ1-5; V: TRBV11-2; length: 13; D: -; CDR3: CASSLAGGQPQHF; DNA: TGTGCCAGCAGCTTAGCTGGAGGGCAGCCCCAGCATTTT
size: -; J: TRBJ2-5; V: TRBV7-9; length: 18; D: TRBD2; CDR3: CASSLAVQAGGFQETQYF; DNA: TGTGCCAGCAGCTTAGCCGTTCAAGCGGGGGGTTTCCAAGAGACCCAGTACTTC
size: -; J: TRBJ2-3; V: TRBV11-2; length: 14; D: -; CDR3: CASSTARESDTQYF; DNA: TGTGCCAGCAGCACGGCCCGGGAGTCAGATACGCAGTATTTT
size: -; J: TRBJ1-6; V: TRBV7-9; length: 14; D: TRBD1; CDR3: CASRQGRGNSPLHF; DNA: TGTGCCAGTCGACAGGGGAGGGGGAATTCACCCCTCCACTTT
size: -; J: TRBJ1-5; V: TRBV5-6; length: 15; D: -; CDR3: CASSFAGSNNQPQHF; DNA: TGTGCCAGCAGCTTCGCGGGGTCTAACAATCAGCCCCAGCATTTT
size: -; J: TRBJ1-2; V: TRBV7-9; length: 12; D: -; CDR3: CASSLVTTQLHF; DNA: TGTGCCAGCAGCTTAGTCACTACGCAGCTACACTTC
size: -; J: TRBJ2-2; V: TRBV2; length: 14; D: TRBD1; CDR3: CASSGGTVTGELFF; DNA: TGTGCCAGCAGTGGAGGGACAGTCACCGGGGAGCTGTTTTTT
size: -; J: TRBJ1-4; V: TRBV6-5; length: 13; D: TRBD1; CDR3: CASTGRGDEKLFF; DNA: TGTGCCAGCACCGGCAGGGGGGATGAAAAACTGTTTTTT
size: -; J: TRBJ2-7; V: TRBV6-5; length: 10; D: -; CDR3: CASKGVEQYF; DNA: TGTGCCAGCAAGGGAGTTGAGCAGTACTTC
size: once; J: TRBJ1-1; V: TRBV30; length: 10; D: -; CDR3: CAWGFEEAFF; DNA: TGTGCCTGGGGTTTTGAGGAAGCTTTCTTT
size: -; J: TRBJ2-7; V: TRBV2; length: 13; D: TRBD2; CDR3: CASTSGGLYEQYF; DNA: TGTGCCAGCACTAGCGGGGGACTATACGAGCAGTACTTC
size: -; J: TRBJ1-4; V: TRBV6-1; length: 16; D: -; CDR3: CASSESFGQGGEKLFF; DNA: TGTGCCAGCAGTGAAAGCTTCGGGCAGGGTGGAGAAAAACTGTTTTTT
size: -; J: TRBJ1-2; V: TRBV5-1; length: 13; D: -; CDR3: CASSLEQTYGYTF; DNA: TGCGCCAGCAGCTTGGAACAGACCTATGGCTACACCTTC
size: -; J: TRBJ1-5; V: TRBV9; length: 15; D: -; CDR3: CASSVAGGDNQPQHF; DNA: TGTGCCAGCAGCGTAGCCGGAGGGGACAATCAGCCCCAGCATTTT
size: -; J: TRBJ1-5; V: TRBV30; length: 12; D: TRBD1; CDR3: CAWSTGTGPQHF; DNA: TGTGCCTGGAGTACAGGGACAGGGCCCCAGCATTTT
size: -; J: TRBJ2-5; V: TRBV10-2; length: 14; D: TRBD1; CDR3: CASRWTGGEETQYF; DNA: TGCGCCAGCAGATGGACAGGGGGCGAGGAGACCCAGTACTTC
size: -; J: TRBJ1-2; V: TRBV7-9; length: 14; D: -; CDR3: CASSLAREGYGYTF; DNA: TGTGCCAGCAGCTTAGCGAGGGAGGGCTATGGCTACACCTTC
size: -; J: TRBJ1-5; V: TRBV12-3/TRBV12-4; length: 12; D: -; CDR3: CASSFNNQPQHF; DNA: TGTGCCAGCAGTTTTAACAATCAGCCCCAGCATTTT
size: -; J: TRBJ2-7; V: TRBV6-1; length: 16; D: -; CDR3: CASSGGLDGNPYEQYF; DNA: TGTGCCAGCAGTGGGGGACTCGACGGAAATCCCTACGAGCAGTACTTC
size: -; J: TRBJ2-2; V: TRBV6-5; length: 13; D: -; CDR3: CASSPRGPGELFF; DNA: TGTGCCAGCAGCCCCAGGGGTCCCGGGGAGCTGTTTTTT
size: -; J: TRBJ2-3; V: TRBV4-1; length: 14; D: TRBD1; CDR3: CASETGTGGAGQYF; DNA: TGCGCCAGCGAGACCGGGACAGGGGGCGCGGGGCAGTATTTT
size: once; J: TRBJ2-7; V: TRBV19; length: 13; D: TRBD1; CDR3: CASSTGQGSEQYF; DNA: TGTGCCAGTAGTACGGGACAGGGCTCCGAGCAGTACTTC
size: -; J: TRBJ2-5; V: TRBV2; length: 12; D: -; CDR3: CASSGLEETQYF; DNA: TGTGCCAGCAGTGGGCTAGAAGAGACCCAGTACTTC
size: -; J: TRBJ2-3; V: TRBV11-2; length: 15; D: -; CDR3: CASKRGGAPTDTQYF; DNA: TGTGCCAGCAAGAGGGGGGGCGCCCCCACAGATACGCAGTATTTT
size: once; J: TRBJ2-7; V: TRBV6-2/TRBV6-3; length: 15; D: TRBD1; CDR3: CASSPGGTGSPEQYF; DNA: TGTGCCAGCAGTCCGGGCGGGACAGGATCTCCCGAGCAGTACTTC
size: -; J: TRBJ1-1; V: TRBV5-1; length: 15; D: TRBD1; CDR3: CASSLMGQAGTEAFF; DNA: TGCGCCAGCAGCTTGATGGGACAGGCAGGGACTGAAGCTTTCTTT
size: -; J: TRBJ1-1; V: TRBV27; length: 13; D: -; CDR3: CASSLQGNTEAFF; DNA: TGTGCCAGCAGTTTGCAGGGGAACACTGAAGCTTTCTTT
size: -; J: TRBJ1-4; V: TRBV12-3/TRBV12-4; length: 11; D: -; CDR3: CASSFYGRLFF; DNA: TGTGCCAGCAGTTTTTATGGGAGGCTGTTTTTT
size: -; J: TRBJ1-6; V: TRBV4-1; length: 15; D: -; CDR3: CASSQDRYYNSPLHF; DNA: TGCGCCAGCAGCCAAGACCGCTACTATAATTCACCCCTCCACTTT
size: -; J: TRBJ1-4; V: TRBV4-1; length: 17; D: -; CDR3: CASSRGRDPSANEKLFF; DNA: TGCGCCAGCAGTCGAGGTCGGGATCCCAGCGCTAATGAAAAACTGTTTTTT
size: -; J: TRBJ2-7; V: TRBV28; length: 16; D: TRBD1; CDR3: CASSLRVLDRGYEQYF; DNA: TGTGCCAGCAGTCTGAGGGTACTGGACAGGGGGTACGAGCAGTACTTC
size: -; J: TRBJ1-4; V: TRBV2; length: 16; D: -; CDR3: CASSAQGPGANEKLFF; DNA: TGTGCCAGCAGTGCCCAGGGGCCTGGGGCTAATGAAAAACTGTTTTTT